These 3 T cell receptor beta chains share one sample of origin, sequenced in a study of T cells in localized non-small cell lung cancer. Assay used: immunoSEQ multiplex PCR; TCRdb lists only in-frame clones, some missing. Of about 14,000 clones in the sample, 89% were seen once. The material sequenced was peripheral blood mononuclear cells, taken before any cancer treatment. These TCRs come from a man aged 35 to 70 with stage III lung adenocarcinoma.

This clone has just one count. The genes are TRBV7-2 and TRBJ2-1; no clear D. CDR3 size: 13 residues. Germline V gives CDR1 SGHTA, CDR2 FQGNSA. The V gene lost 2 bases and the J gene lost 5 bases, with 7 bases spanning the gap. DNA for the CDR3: TGTGCCAGCAGCTTAATTCGCCACAATGAGCAGTTCTTC. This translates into CASSLIRHNEQFF.

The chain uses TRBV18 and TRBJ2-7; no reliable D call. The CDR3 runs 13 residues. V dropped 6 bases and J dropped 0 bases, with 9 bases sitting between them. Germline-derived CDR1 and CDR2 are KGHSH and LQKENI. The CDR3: CASSPSPSYEQYF. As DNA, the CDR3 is TGTGCCAGCTCCCCTTCGCCCTCCTACGAGCAGTACTTC.

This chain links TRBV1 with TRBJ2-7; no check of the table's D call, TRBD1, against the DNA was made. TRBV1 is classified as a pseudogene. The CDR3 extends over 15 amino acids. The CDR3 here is CTSSPFPGQGYEQYF. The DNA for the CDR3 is TGCACCAGCAGCCCTTTCCCGGGACAGGGCTACGAGCAGTACTTC.